This T cell receptor (beta chain) originates from a study of chemoradiotherapy in HPV16-positive cancers. CDR1 MNHNS and CDR2 SASEGT come from the germline V gene. CDR3 length: 14 amino acids. V was cut by 2 bases and J by 2 bases, with 4 bases left in between. Assay: immunoSEQ multiplex PCR; the TCRdb copy retains only in-frame clones and omits some. The sample records about 23,000 clones, roughly 84% being singletons. The gene calls are TRBV6-1 and TRBJ2-6, with no clear D. The sequenced sample was blood, obtained from a patient who underwent chemoradiotherapy. The receptor was derived from a human donor with HPV-associated anogenital cancer. In DNA form, the CDR3 reads TGTGCCAGCAGTGAACTAGCTGGGGCCAACGTCCTGACTTTC. Protein: CASSELAGANVLTF.